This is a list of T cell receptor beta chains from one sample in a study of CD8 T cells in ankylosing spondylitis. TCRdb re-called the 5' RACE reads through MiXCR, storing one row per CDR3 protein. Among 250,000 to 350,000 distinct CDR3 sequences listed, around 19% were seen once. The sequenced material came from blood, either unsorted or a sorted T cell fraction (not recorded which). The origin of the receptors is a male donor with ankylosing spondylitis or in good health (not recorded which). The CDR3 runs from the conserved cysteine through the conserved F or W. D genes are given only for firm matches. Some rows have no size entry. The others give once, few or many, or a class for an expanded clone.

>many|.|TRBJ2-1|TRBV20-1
TGCAGTGCTAGAGATGCGGTAAGACTCACGAATGAGCAGTTCTTC
CSARDAVRLTNEQFF
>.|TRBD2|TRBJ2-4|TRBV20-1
TGCAGTGCTAGAGGTCCAGGGGCGGGAGGCTCTGGCATTCAGTACTTC
CSARGPGAGGSGIQYF
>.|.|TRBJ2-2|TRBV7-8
TGTGCCAGCACCCCTAAGGGAGGTAACACCGGGGAGCTGTTTTTT
CASTPKGGNTGELFF
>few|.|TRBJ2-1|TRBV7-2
TGTGCCAGCAGAACTCTCATTGGGAGCGGTGCTGGCAATGAGCAGTTCTTC
CASRTLIGSGAGNEQFF
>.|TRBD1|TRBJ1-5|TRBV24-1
TGTGCCACCAGTGATTCGCAGGGGGGCAATCAGCCCCAGCATTTT
CATSDSQGGNQPQHF
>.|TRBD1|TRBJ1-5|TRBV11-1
TGTGCCAGCAGCTCGGGACAGGCTCCTCGCAATCAGCCCCAGCATTTT
CASSSGQAPRNQPQHF
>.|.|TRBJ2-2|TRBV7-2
TGTGCCAGCAGCCCGGGGCGTACCACCGGGGAGCTGTTTTTT
CASSPGRTTGELFF
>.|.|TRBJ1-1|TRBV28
TGTGCCAGCAGTTTAATGCGCGGGCGAGGATACACTGAAGCTTTCTTT
CASSLMRGRGYTEAFF
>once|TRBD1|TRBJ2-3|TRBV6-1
TGTGCCAGCAGTGAATGGACAGGGATAGCGTATTTT
CASSEWTGIAYF
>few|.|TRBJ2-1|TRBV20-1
TGCAGTGCTAACTTACAGGGCGATGAGCAGTTCTTC
CSANLQGDEQFF
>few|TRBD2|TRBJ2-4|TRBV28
TGTGCCAGCAGTTTACGGGGGGGAGCCAAAAACATTCAGTACTTC
CASSLRGGAKNIQYF
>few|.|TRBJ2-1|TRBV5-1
TGCGCCAGCAGCAACGGGGGAGAGTACAATGAGCAGTTCTTC
CASSNGGEYNEQFF
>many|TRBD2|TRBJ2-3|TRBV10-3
TGTGCCATCAGTGAAGGAGCGGGGGGTTCAGATACGCAGTATTTT
CAISEGAGGSDTQYF
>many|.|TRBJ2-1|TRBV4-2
TGTGCCAGCAGCCAAGAGACAGCCCTCATGTTTGGCAATGAGCAGTTCTTC
CASSQETALMFGNEQFF
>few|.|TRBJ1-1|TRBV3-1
TGTGCCAGCAGCCAAGGCAGGGCCGGAGACACTGAAGCTTTCTTT
CASSQGRAGDTEAFF
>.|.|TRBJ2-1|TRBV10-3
TGTGCCATCAGTGGACAGCCTTACAATGAGCAGTTCTTC
CAISGQPYNEQFF
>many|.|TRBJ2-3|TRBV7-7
TGTGCCAGCAGCCGAGCGGACTCCAGCACAGATACGCAGTATTTT
CASSRADSSTDTQYF
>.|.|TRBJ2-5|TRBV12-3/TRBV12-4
TGTGCCATCAGTTTAGCGGCGGGGGGACAGAAGTACCAAGAGACCCAGTACTTC
CAISLAAGGQKYQETQYF
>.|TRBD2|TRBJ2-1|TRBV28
TGTGCCAGCAGTTTAAGGGGACTACAGCGCGGGAGTCATGAGCAGTTCTTC
CASSLRGLQRGSHEQFF
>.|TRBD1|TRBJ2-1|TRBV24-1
TGTGCCACCAGTGACCAGACAGGGAGCTCCTACAATGAGCAGTTCTTC
CATSDQTGSSYNEQFF
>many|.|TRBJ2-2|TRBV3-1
TGTGCCAGCAGCGAGACCGGGGAGCTGTTTTTT
CASSETGELFF
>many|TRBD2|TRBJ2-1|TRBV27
TGTGCCAGCAGGCGGGGGGGACTAGCGGATTACAATGAGCAGTTCTTC
CASRRGGLADYNEQFF
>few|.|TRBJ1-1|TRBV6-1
TGTGCCAGCAGTGGAGTGAACACTGAAGCTTTCTTT
CASSGVNTEAFF
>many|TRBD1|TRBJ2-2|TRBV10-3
TGTGCCATCAGTTTTTCAGGGGGCATCGGGGAGCTGTTTTTT
CAISFSGGIGELFF
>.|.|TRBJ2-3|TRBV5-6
TGTGCCAGCAGTCGGAGGGCGAGCACAGATACGCAGTATTTT
CASSRRASTDTQYF
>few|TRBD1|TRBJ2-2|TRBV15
TGTGCCACCAGCAGACCCGGACAGGGTTCGAACACCGGGGAGCTGTTTTTT
CATSRPGQGSNTGELFF
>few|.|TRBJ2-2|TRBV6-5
TGTGCCAGCAGTTACTCGAAGCCGGGGGGGGAGCTGTTTTTT
CASSYSKPGGELFF
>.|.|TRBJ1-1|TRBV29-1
TGCAGCGTTGCAGGGTTCTCCACTGAAGCTTTCTTT
CSVAGFSTEAFF
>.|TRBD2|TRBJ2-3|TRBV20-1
TGCAGTGCTAGAGATCGAGCGGGGGCCCCGGGAGATACGCAGTATTTT
CSARDRAGAPGDTQYF
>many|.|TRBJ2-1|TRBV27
TGTGCCAGCAGTTTATGGGATGTGTGGGGGGACAATGAGCAGTTCTTC
CASSLWDVWGDNEQFF
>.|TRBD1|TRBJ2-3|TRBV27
TGTGCCAGCAGTTTAGGGACAGGGAAGGGAGAAGAGACGCAGTATTTT
CASSLGTGKGEETQYF
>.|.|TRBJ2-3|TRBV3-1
TGTGCCAGCAGCCAACGGGGTACAGATACGCAGTATTTT
CASSQRGTDTQYF
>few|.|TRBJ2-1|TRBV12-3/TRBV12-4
TGTGCCAGCAGTTGGCCCCGGTCGGGTGAGCAGTTCTTC
CASSWPRSGEQFF
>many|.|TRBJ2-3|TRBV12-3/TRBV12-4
TGTGCCAGCAGTTTAGGGAAGGTAGATACGCAGTATTTT
CASSLGKVDTQYF